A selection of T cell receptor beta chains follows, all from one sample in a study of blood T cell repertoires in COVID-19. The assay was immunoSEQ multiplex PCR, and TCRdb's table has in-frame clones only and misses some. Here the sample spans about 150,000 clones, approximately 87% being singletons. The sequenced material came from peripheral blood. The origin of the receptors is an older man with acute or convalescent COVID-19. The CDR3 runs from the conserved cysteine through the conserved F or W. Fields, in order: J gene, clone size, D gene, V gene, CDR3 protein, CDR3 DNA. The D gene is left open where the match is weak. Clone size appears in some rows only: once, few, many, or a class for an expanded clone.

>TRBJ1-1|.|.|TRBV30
CAWKRGTEAFF
TGTGCCTGGAAAAGGGGCACTGAAGCTTTCTTT
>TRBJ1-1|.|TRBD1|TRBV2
CASSAQGATEAFF
TGTGCCAGCAGTGCGCAGGGGGCCACTGAAGCTTTCTTT
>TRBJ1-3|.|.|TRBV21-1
CASSTSGTPHSGNTIYF
TGTGCCAGCAGCACGAGTGGGACTCCTCACTCTGGAAACACCATATATTTT
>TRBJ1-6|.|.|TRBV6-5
CASKGIGGSPLHF
TGTGCCAGCAAAGGGATCGGGGGTTCACCCCTCCACTTT
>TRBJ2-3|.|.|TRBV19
CASSIRGTDTQYF
TGTGCCAGTAGTATCCGGGGCACAGATACGCAGTATTTT
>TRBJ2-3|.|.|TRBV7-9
CASSLALRDTDTQYF
TGTGCCAGCAGCTTAGCGCTGCGGGACACAGATACGCAGTATTTT
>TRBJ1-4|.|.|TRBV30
CAWSVRRNLNEKLFF
TGTGCCTGGAGTGTACGGAGAAACCTAAATGAAAAACTGTTTTTT
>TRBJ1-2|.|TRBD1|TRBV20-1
CSARQGWGYTF
TGCAGTGCCCGACAGGGTTGGGGCTACACCTTC
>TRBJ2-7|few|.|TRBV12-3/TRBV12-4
CASRRWGAYEQYF
TGTGCCAGCAGGCGCTGGGGCGCCTACGAGCAGTACTTC
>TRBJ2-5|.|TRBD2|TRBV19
CASRQRGGHETQYF
TGTGCCAGTAGACAGCGGGGGGGCCATGAGACCCAGTACTTC
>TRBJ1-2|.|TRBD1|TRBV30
CAWGSHDRGTKANYGYTF
TGTGCCTGGGGCAGCCATGACAGGGGGACAAAAGCTAACTATGGCTACACCTTC
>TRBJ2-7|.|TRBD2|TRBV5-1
CASRLGLAGNYEQYF
TGCGCCAGCAGACTCGGACTAGCGGGGAACTACGAGCAGTACTTC
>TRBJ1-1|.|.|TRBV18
CASSGKGGNTEAFF
TGTGCCAGCTCAGGAAAAGGAGGGAACACTGAAGCTTTCTTT
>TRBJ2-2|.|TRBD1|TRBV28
CASSTWDRGSGELFF
TGTGCCAGCAGCACATGGGACAGGGGGTCCGGGGAGCTGTTTTTT
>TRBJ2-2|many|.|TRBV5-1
CASSLPGAANTGELFF
TGCGCCAGCAGCTTGCCTGGGGCGGCGAACACCGGGGAGCTGTTTTTT
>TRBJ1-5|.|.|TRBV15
CATSSYNQPQHF
TGTGCCACCAGCAGTTACAATCAGCCCCAGCATTTT
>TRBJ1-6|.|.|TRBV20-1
CSASEADYNSPLHF
TGCAGTGCTAGTGAGGCAGACTATAATTCACCCCTCCACTTT
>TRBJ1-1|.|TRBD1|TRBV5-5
CASSLGQAVKGDTEAFF
TGTGCCAGCAGCTTAGGACAGGCTGTAAAGGGTGACACTGAAGCTTTCTTT
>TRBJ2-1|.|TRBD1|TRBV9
CASSALGQSIYNEQFF
TGTGCCAGCAGCGCGCTGGGACAGAGTATCTACAATGAGCAGTTCTTC
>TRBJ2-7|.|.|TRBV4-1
CASSQDGEPYEQYF
TGCGCCAGCAGCCAGGACGGGGAACCCTACGAGCAGTACTTC
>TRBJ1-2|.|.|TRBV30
CAWSVRSYGYTF
TGTGCCTGGAGTGTTCGGAGCTATGGCTACACCTTC
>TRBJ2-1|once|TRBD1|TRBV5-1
CASSPGTGGSSNEQFF
TGCGCCAGCAGCCCTGGGACAGGGGGCTCCTCTAATGAGCAGTTCTTC
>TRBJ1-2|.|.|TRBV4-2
CASSGPGYTF
TGTGCCAGCAGCGGTCCCGGCTACACCTTC
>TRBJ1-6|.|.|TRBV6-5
CASRAQGWSPLHF
TGTGCCAGCAGGGCTCAGGGGTGGTCACCCCTCCACTTT
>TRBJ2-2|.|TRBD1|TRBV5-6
CASSFRDRATGELFF
TGTGCCAGCAGCTTTAGGGACAGGGCTACCGGGGAGCTGTTTTTT
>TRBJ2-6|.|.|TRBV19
CASNIRGAGANSGANVLTF
TGTGCCAGTAACATCAGGGGGGCAGGGGCGAACTCTGGGGCCAACGTCCTGACTTTC
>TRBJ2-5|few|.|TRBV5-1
CASSSAATGRRETQYF
TGCGCCAGCAGCTCCGCGGCCACAGGTAGAAGAGAGACCCAGTACTTC
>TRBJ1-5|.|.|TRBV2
CASTRTVGSNQPQHF
TGTGCCAGCACCAGGACAGTGGGAAGCAATCAGCCCCAGCATTTT
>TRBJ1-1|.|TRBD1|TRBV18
CASSPGQGPNTEAFF
TGTGCCAGCTCACCAGGACAGGGTCCGAACACTGAAGCTTTCTTT
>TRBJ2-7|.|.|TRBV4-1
CASSQVAYGGYEQYF
TGCGCCAGCAGCCAAGTCGCTTACGGGGGCTACGAGCAGTACTTC
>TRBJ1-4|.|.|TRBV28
CASSSTPGSSLKLFF
TGTGCCAGCAGTTCAACCCCTGGTAGTTCCCTAAAACTGTTTTTT
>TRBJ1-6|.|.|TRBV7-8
CASIESRGNSPLHF
TGTGCCAGCATAGAGTCCCGTGGTAATTCACCCCTCCACTTT
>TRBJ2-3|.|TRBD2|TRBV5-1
CASSLFSSGGAADTQYF
TGCGCCAGCAGCTTGTTTTCTAGCGGGGGGGCCGCAGATACGCAGTATTTT
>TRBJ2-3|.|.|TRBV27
CASSLMYISTDTQYF
TGTGCCAGCAGTTTAATGTACATTAGCACAGATACGCAGTATTTT
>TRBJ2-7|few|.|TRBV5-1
CASSSASQGPYEQYF
TGCGCCAGCAGCTCCGCCTCACAGGGTCCCTACGAGCAGTACTTC
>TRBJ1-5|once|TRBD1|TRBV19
CASRPQGADNQPQHF
TGTGCCAGTAGACCACAGGGGGCCGATAATCAGCCCCAGCATTTT
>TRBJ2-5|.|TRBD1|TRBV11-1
CASSTGQGQETQYF
TGTGCCAGCAGCACCGGACAGGGGCAAGAGACCCAGTACTTC
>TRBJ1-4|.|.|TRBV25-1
CASSVSYYEKLFF
TGTGCCAGCAGTGTGTCCTACTATGAAAAACTGTTTTTT
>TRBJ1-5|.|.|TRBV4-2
CASSQGQDSNQPQHF
TGTGCCAGCAGCCAAGGACAGGATAGCAATCAGCCCCAGCATTTT
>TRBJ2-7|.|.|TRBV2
CASNREGTYEQYF
TGTGCCAGCAACCGTGAGGGCACCTACGAGCAGTACTTC
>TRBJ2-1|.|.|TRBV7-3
CASSHLGRGNEQFF
TGTGCCAGCAGCCACTTGGGGCGGGGCAATGAGCAGTTCTTC
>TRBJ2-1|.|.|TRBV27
CASSLSFQRRGRDNEQFF
TGTGCCAGCAGTTTATCGTTTCAGCGGCGAGGAAGGGACAATGAGCAGTTCTTC
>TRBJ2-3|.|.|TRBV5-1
CASSSGETDTQYF
TGCGCCAGCAGCTCCGGGGAAACAGATACGCAGTATTTT
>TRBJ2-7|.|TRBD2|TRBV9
CASSVTSGSFEQYF
TGTGCCAGCAGCGTCACTAGCGGGAGCTTCGAGCAGTACTTC
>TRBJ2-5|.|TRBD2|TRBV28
CASSSSGGETQYF
TGTGCCAGCAGTTCAAGCGGGGGAGAGACCCAGTACTTC
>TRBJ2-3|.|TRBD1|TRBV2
CASLQGASADTQYF
TGTGCCAGCCTCCAGGGGGCGAGTGCGGATACGCAGTATTTT
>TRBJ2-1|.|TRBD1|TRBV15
CATSAPGTGGRNNEQFF
TGTGCCACCAGCGCCCCTGGGACAGGGGGGAGAAACAATGAGCAGTTCTTC
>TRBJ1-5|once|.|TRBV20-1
CSTIETGVFNQPQHF
TGCAGTACTATTGAGACAGGAGTTTTCAATCAGCCCCAGCATTTT
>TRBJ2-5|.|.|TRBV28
CASSLGGREETQYF
TGTGCCAGCAGTTTAGGGGGGCGGGAGGAGACCCAGTACTTC
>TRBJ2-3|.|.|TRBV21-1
CASSKPGGEATDTQYF
TGTGCCAGCAGCAAGCCCGGTGGAGAGGCAACAGATACGCAGTATTTT
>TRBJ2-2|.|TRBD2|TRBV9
CASSVVRLAVNTGELFF
TGTGCCAGCAGCGTAGTAAGGCTAGCGGTCAACACCGGGGAGCTGTTTTTT
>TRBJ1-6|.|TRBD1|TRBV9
CASSPGDREGVVPLHF
TGTGCCAGCAGTCCCGGGGACAGGGAAGGAGTAGTCCCCCTCCACTTT
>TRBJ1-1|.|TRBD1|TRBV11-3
CASSFTGQSYTEAFF
TGTGCCAGCAGCTTTACGGGACAGTCCTACACTGAAGCTTTCTTT
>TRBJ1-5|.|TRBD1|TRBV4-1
CASSGGTGAVRNQPQHF
TGCGCCAGCAGCGGCGGGACAGGGGCGGTTCGGAATCAGCCCCAGCATTTT